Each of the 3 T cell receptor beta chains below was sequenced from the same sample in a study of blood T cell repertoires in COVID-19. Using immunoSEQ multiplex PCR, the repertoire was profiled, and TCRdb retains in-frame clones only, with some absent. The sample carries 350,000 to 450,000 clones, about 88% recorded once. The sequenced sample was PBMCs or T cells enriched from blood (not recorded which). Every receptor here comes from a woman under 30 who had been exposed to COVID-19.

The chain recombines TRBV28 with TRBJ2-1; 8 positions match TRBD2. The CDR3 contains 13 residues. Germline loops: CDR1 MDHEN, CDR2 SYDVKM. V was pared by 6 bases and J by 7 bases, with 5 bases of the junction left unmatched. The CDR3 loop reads CASSRPGGNEQFF. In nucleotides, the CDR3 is TGTGCCAGCAGCCGGCCGGGGGGGAATGAGCAGTTCTTC.

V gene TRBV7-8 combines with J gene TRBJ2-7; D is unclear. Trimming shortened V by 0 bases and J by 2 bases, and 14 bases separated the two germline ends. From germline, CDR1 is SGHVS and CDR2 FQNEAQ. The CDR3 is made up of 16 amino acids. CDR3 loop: CASSLASSRGPYEQYF. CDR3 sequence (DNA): TGTGCCAGCAGCTTAGCCTCATCCCGCGGCCCCTACGAGCAGTACTTC.

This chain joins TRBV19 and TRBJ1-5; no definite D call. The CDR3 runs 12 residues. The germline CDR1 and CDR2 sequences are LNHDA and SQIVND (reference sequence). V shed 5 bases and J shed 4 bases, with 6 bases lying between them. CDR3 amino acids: CASSPLNQPQHF. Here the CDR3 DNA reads TGTGCCAGTAGTCCCCTTAATCAGCCCCAGCATTTT.